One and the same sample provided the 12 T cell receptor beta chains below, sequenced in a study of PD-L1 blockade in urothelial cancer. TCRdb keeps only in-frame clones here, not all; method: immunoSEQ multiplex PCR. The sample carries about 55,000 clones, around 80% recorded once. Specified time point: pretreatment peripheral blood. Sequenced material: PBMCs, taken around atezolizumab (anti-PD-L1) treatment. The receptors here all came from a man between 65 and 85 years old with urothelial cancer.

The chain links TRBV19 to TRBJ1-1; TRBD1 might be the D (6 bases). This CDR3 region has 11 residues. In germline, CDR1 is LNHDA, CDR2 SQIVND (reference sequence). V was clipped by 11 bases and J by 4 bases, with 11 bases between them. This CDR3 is CAAGVATEAFF. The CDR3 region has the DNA TGTGCCGCAGGGGTGGCCACTGAAGCTTTCTTT. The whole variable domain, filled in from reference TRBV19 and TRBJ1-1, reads DGGITQSPKYLFRKEGQNVTLSCEQNLNHDAMYWYRQDPGQGLRLIYYSQIVNDFQKGDIAEGYSVSREKKESFPLTVTSAQKNPTAFYLCAAGVATEAFFGQGTRLTVV.

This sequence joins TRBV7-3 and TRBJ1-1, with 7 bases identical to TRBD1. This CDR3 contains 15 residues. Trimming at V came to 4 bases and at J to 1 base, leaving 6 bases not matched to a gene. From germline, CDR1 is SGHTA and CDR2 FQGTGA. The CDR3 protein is CASSSTAGGNTEAFF. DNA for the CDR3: TGTGCCAGCAGCTCCACCGCAGGGGGGAACACTGAAGCTTTCTTT.

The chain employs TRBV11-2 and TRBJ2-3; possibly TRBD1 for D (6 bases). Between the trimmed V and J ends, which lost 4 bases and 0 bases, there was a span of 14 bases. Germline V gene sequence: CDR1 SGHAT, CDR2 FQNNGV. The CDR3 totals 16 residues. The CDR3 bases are TGTGCCAGCAGCTCTTGGGGGCGGGCAAGCACAGATACGCAGTATTTT. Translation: CASSSWGRASTDTQYF.

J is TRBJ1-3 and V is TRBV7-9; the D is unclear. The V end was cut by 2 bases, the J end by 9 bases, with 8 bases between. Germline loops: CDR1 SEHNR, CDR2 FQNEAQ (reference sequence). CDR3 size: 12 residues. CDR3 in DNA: TGTGCCAGCAGCTTAACGGAGGGCACCATATATTTT. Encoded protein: CASSLTEGTIYF.

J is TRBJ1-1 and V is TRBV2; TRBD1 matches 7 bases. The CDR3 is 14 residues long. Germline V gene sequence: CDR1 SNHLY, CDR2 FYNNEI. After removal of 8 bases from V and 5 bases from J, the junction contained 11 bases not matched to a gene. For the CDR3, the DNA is TGTGCCAGCCGGGAACAGGGGTCATGGACTGAAGCTTTCTTT. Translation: CASREQGSWTEAFF.

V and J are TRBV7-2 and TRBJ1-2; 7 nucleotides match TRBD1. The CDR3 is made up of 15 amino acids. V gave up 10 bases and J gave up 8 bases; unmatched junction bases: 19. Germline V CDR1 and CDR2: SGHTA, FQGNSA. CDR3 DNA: TGTGCCACCCGAAGGACAGGAGTCCTTTCGGAAGGCTACACCTTC. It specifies CATRRTGVLSEGYTF.

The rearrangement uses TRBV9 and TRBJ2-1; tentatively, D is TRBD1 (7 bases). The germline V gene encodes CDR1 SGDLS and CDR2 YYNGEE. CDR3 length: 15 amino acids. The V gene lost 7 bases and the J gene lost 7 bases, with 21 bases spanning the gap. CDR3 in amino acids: CASARSTSGGNEQFF. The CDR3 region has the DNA TGTGCCAGCGCACGATCCACCTCAGGGGGGAATGAGCAGTTCTTC.

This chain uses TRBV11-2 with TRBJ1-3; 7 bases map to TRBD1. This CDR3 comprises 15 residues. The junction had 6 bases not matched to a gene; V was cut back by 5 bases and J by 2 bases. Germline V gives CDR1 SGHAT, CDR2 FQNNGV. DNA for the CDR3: TGTGCCAGCAGCGGGGGCGGACAGGCTGGAAACACCATATATTTT. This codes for CASSGGGQAGNTIYF.

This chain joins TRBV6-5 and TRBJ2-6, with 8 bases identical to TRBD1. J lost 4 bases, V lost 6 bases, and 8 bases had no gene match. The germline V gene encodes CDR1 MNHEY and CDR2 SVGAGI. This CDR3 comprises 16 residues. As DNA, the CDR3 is TGTGCCAGCAGCTACGACAGGGGTCGAGGGGCCAACGTCCTGACTTTC. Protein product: CASSYDRGRGANVLTF.

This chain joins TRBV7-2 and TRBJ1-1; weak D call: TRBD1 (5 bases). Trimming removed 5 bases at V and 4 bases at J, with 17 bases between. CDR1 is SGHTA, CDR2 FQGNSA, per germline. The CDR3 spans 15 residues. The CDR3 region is CASSPDAGWSTEAFF. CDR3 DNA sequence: TGTGCCAGCAGCCCGGACGCAGGGTGGTCCACTGAAGCTTTCTTT.

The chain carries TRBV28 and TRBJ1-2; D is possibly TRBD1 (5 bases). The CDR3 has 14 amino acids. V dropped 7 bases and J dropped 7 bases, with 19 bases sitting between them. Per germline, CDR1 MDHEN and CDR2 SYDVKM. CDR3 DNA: TGTGCCAGCATTACCGGCGGGGGACTGAGTGGCTACACCTTC. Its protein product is CASITGGGLSGYTF.

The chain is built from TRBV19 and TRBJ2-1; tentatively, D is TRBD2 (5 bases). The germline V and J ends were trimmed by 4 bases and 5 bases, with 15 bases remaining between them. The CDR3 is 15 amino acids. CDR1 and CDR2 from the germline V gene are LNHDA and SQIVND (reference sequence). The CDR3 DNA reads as TGTGCCAGTAGTAAAGGGCGGGTTTGGAACAATGAGCAGTTCTTC. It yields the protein CASSKGRVWNNEQFF.